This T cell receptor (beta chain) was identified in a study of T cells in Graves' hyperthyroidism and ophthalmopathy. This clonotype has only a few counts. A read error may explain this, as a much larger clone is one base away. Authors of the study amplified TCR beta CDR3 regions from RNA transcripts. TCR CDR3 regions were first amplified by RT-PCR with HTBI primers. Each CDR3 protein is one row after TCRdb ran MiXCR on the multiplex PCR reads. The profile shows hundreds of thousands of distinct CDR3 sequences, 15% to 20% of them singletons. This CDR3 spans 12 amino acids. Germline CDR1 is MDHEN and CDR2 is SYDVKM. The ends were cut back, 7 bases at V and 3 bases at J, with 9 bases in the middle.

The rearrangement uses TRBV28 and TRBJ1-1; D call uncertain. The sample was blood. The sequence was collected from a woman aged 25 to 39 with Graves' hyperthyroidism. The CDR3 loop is CASTSGYTEAFF. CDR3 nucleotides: TGTGCCAGCACCTCCGGATACACTGAAGCTTTCTTT.